A single sample is the source of the 15 T cell receptor beta chains below, sequenced in a study of CXCR3-negative and CXCR3-positive naive CD8 T cells. UMI-labeled 5' RACE TRB cDNA libraries were prepared from the cells. TCRdb reprocessed the 5' RACE reads and reports one entry per CDR3 protein, with no DNA. Across around 160,000 distinct CDR3 sequences, the top ten clones capture approximately 0.28% of the sample. General study points: Higher TRB CDR3 hydrophobicity marked CXCR3-positive naive cells relative to CXCR3-negative naive cells.

Which antigens these TCRs recognize remains unknown. Material for sequencing was naive CXCR3+ CD8+ T cells from blood. The subset is: CD45RO-CCR7+CD27+CD95- naive CD8+ T cells expressing CXCR3 (TNR3+). These receptors were collected from a human donor in good health. Some clones in this sample may be carry-over from other donors' samples.

The V gene is TRBV28, the J gene TRBJ2-7. CDR1 and CDR2 from the germline V gene are MDHEN and SYDVKM. The CDR3 spans 15 residues. The CDR3 protein is CASSSTAGDSYEQYF.

The chain joins TRBV29-1 to TRBJ2-7; TCRdb returns TRBD1, unconfirmable since there is no DNA. CDR1 and CDR2 (germline): SQVTM, ANQGSEA. The CDR3 consists of 13 residues. CDR3 region: CSALRADTYGQYF.

The V and J genes are TRBV6-5 and TRBJ2-1; TCRdb calls TRBD2, which cannot be checked without DNA. Germline V gene lookup returns CDR1 MNHEY and CDR2 SVGAGI. The CDR3 length is 16 residues. The CDR3 loop reads CASSPGLAGGGNELFF.

The chain links TRBV18 to TRBJ2-7; TCRdb calls TRBD1, which cannot be checked without DNA. Germline V gives CDR1 KGHSH, CDR2 LQKENI. CDR3 length: 13 residues. CDR3 residues: CASSPPDSLEQYF.

The rearrangement joins TRBV7-9 to TRBJ1-1; TCRdb gives TRBD1 as the D gene, but with no DNA this cannot be confirmed. The CDR3 spans 15 residues. Germline V gene sequence: CDR1 SEHNR, CDR2 FQNEAQ (reference sequence). CDR3 sequence reads: CASSSSKTGNTEAFF.

The chain recombines TRBV5-1 with TRBJ1-1. Germline CDR1 and CDR2: SGHRS and YFSETQ. The CDR3 is 14 amino acids. CDR3 region: CASSPGGVWAEAFF.

The CDR3 loop reads CASSLEGSANEQFF. The gene calls are TRBV14 and TRBJ2-1; TCRdb designates TRBD2, a call that cannot be tested without DNA. Germline CDR1 and CDR2: SGHDN and FVKESK. This CDR3 contains 14 residues. Full variable domain (missing parts from reference TRBV14 and TRBJ2-1): EAGVTQFPSHSVIEKGQTVTLRCDPISGHDNLYWYRRVMGKEIKFLLHFVKESKQDESGMPNNRFLAERTGGTYSTLKVQPAELEDSGVYFCASSLEGSANEQFFGPGTRLTVL.

The chain recombines TRBV4-1 with TRBJ2-3; the TRBD1 assignment by TCRdb is unverifiable without DNA. The V gene's germline CDR1 is MGHRA and CDR2 YSYEKL. This CDR3 is built from 14 residues. The CDR3 sequence is CASSQDQGADTQYF.

The chain couples TRBV14 to TRBJ1-4. Germline loops: CDR1 SGHDN, CDR2 FVKESK. This CDR3 is 15 amino acids long. The CDR3: CASSQDPGSNEKLFF.

V usage is TRBV29-1 and J usage is TRBJ1-1; TCRdb's D call of TRBD1 is untestable without DNA. This CDR3 is 13 amino acids long. Germline CDR1 and CDR2: SQVTM and ANQGSEA. The CDR3 loop is CSALGTENTEAFF.

The chain carries TRBV7-7 and TRBJ2-7. This CDR3 comprises 13 residues. Germline-derived CDR1 and CDR2 are SSHAT and FNYEAQ (reference sequence). CDR3 in amino acids: CASCLVKTYEQYF. Together with reference TRBV7-7 and TRBJ2-7, the CDR3 gives the full variable domain: GAGVSQSPRYKVTKRGQDVTLRCDPISSHATLYWYQQALGQGPEFLTYFNYEAQPDKSGLPSDRFSAERPEGSISTLTIQRTEQRDSAMYRCASCLVKTYEQYFGPGTRLTVT.

This chain uses TRBV5-1 with TRBJ2-5; TCRdb proposes TRBD2, but this gene call is untestable without DNA. The CDR3 extends over 17 amino acids. CDR1 is SGHRS and CDR2 is YFSETQ in the germline V gene. The CDR3 protein is CASSLTLAGGDQETQYF.

The gene calls are TRBV7-7 and TRBJ2-1; as DNA is missing, the TRBD1 call by TCRdb cannot be tested. Germline V CDR1 and CDR2: SSHAT, FNYEAQ (reference sequence). The CDR3 spans 14 residues. CDR3: CASSPYRGGDEQFF.

The chain employs TRBV29-1 and TRBJ2-1; there is no DNA to check the TCRdb D call of TRBD2. Germline loops: CDR1 SQVTM, CDR2 ANQGSEA. This CDR3 is built from 14 residues. CDR3 region: CSVRPEGVYNEQFF.

The chain uses TRBV4-1 and TRBJ1-1. The CDR3 runs 14 residues. Germline values: CDR1 MGHRA, CDR2 YSYEKL. The CDR3: CASSQGWANTEAFF.